A few counts support the clone carrying this T cell receptor beta chain. Antigen: not known. This sample was included in a study of identical twins. Healthy Caucasians were all of the donors. Study-level points and caveats: Conclusions rested on cross-sectional statistics rather than following the same donors.

TCRdb fed the 5' RACE reads into MiXCR, producing one record per CDR3 protein. The data contain 200,000 to 300,000 distinct CDR3 sequences, about an eighth of them singletons. The same sample was also studied in work on yellow fever vaccine responses in identical twins. That paper notes: After vaccination, twins' T cell response reportedly seemed partly convergent, partly personalized.

The sequenced material came from memory (CD45RO+) T cells sorted from blood. This sequence was found in a woman under 30 in good health.

In nucleotides, the CDR3 is TGTGCCAGCAGGGGGACTAGCGGCTACGAGCAGTACTTC. Translation gives CASRGTSGYEQYF. The chain joins TRBV4-2 to TRBJ2-7, with 11 bases that match TRBD2. With V trimmed by 6 bases and J by 3 bases, 1 base remained unmatched. Germline CDR1 reads LGHNA; CDR2 reads YNFKEQ. The CDR3 is 13 residues long.